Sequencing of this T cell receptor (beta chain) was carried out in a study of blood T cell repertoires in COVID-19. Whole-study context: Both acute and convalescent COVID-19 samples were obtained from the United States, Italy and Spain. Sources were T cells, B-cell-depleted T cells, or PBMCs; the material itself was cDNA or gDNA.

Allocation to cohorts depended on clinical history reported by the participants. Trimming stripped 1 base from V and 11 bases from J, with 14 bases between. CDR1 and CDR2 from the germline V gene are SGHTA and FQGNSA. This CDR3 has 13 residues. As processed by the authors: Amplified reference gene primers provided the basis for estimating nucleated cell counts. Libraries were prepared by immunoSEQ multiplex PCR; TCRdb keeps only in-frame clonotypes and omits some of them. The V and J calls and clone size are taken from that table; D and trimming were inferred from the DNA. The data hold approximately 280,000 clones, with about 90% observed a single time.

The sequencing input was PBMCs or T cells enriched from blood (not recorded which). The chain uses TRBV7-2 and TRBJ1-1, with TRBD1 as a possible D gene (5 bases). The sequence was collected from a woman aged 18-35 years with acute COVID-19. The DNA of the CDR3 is TGTGCCAGCAGCTTAGTTCCAGGGAAGTTGGCTTTCTTT. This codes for CASSLVPGKLAFF.